This TCR beta chain derives from a study of technical replicates of blood from a handful of donors. V lost 2 bases, J lost 1 base, and 11 bases lay in between. CDR3 length: 16 residues. Repertoires were generated with immunoSEQ multiplex PCR, while TCRdb's copy carries only in-frame clones and drops some. This table holds about 80,000 clones, 70% to 90% found once. The sequenced sample was PBMCs. V usage is TRBV23-1 and J usage is TRBJ2-2, with D perhaps TRBD1 (6 bases). TRBV23-1 is flagged as an ORF with uncertain function. The origin of this receptor is a human donor in good health. Some clones in this sample may be carry-over from other donors' samples. In DNA form, the CDR3 reads TGCGCCAGCAGTCAAAGGACAGCCGGGAACACCGGGGAGCTGTTTTTT. Encoded protein: CASSQRTAGNTGELFF.